The rows below give T cell receptor beta chains drawn from one sample of a study of blood T cell repertoires in COVID-19. Data came from immunoSEQ multiplex PCR; TCRdb stores just in-frame clones and leaves some out. The sample consists of 250,000 to 300,000 clones, roughly 83% of them appearing once. The specimen sequenced was peripheral blood. Source of these receptors: a man aged 60 to 69 who had recovered from COVID-19. Both conserved end residues are part of each CDR3. D genes are given only for firm matches. Not every row has a clone size; where given, it reads once, few, many or a size class.

d_call	clone_size	v_call	j_call	cdr3_aa	cdr3_nt
TRBD1	.	TRBV6-1	TRBJ1-5	CASSSGTGNNQPQHF	TGTGCCAGCAGTTCCGGGACAGGGAACAATCAGCCCCAGCATTTT
TRBD2	.	TRBV27	TRBJ2-1	CASSPPGLASSEQFF	TGTGCCAGCAGTCCTCCGGGACTAGCTTCAAGTGAGCAGTTCTTC
.	.	TRBV18	TRBJ2-5	CASSREETQYF	TGTGCCAGCTCACGGGAGGAGACCCAGTACTTC
TRBD2	once	TRBV3-1/TRBV3-2	TRBJ2-1	CASSQAGLAGIIGNEQFF	TGTGCCAGCAGCCAAGCCGGACTAGCGGGCATTATAGGCAATGAGCAGTTCTTC
.	.	TRBV5-1	TRBJ2-2	CASSLTGNTGELFF	TGCGCCAGCAGCTTGACAGGGAACACCGGGGAGCTGTTTTTT
.	many	TRBV5-4	TRBJ1-4	CASSLAGPGDEKLFF	TGTGCCAGCAGCTTGGCCGGACCGGGGGATGAAAAACTGTTTTTT
TRBD2	.	TRBV7-8	TRBJ2-3	CASSRTGTSGISDTQYF	TGTGCCAGCAGCCGCACTGGGACTAGCGGGATCTCAGATACGCAGTATTTT
TRBD1	.	TRBV19	TRBJ2-5	CASSIGGQGRETQYF	TGTGCCAGTAGTATAGGAGGACAGGGGAGGGAGACCCAGTACTTC
.	.	TRBV19	TRBJ2-1	CASSTRTVEEQFF	TGTGCCAGTAGTACCCGGACTGTCGAGGAGCAGTTCTTC
TRBD2	once	TRBV28	TRBJ2-3	CASMASGRTDTQYF	TGTGCCAGCATGGCTAGCGGGAGGACAGATACGCAGTATTTT
TRBD1	.	TRBV11-2	TRBJ2-5	CASSSNVGQGETQYF	TGTGCCAGCAGCTCTAACGTAGGACAGGGAGAGACCCAGTACTTC
TRBD2	once	TRBV19	TRBJ2-7	CASSPSAGGGYEQYF	TGTGCCAGTAGCCCGTCCGCGGGAGGTGGGTACGAGCAGTACTTC
.	.	TRBV20-1	TRBJ2-7	CSASPVSEYYEQYF	TGCAGTGCCAGTCCGGTTAGCGAATACTACGAGCAGTACTTC
.	once	TRBV20-1	TRBJ2-7	CSASGSGHPPRGLAVGEQYF	TGCAGTGCTAGTGGATCCGGACATCCCCCTAGAGGTTTGGCGGTGGGCGAGCAGTACTTC
TRBD1	.	TRBV6-5	TRBJ2-7	CASSLSGQSYEQYF	TGTGCCAGCAGCCTTTCGGGACAGTCCTACGAGCAGTACTTC
.	.	TRBV29-1	TRBJ2-2	CSVRTGRAGELFF	TGCAGCGTTAGGACAGGGAGGGCCGGGGAGCTGTTTTTT
TRBD2	.	TRBV5-1	TRBJ2-3	CASKKGLGLAGTFSTDTQYF	TGCGCCAGCAAAAAGGGTCTGGGACTAGCGGGAACATTTAGCACAGATACGCAGTATTTT
TRBD1	once	TRBV10-1	TRBJ2-1	CASSDSGQGAHEQFF	TGCGCCAGCAGTGATTCTGGACAGGGGGCTCATGAGCAGTTCTTC
TRBD2	.	TRBV5-5	TRBJ2-3	CASRLREGSGNADTQYF	TGTGCCAGCAGGCTCCGGGAGGGTAGCGGGAATGCAGATACGCAGTATTTT
TRBD2	once	TRBV10-2	TRBJ2-1	CASRPRAGGSYNEQFF	TGCGCCAGCAGGCCTAGGGCGGGAGGGTCCTACAATGAGCAGTTCTTC
TRBD2	.	TRBV2	TRBJ2-1	CASSEVARAGGNNEQFF	TGTGCCAGCAGTGAAGTGGCTAGGGCGGGGGGGAACAATGAGCAGTTCTTC
.	once	TRBV5-1	TRBJ2-2	CASSLVRGLNTGELFF	TGCGCCAGCAGCTTGGTCCGGGGACTTAACACCGGGGAGCTGTTTTTT
TRBD2	once	TRBV2	TRBJ2-2	CASGRVLNTGELFF	TGTGCCAGCGGGAGGGTTCTGAACACCGGGGAGCTGTTTTTT
.	.	TRBV6-6	TRBJ2-5	CASSYSGGGETQYF	TGTGCCAGCAGTTACTCAGGCGGAGGGGAGACCCAGTACTTC
.	.	TRBV18	TRBJ1-6	CASSDTRNSPLHF	TGTGCCAGCTCCGATACCAGGAATTCACCCCTCCACTTT
.	.	TRBV9	TRBJ2-2	CASSKLEWELFF	TGTGCCAGCAGCAAGTTAGAATGGGAGCTGTTTTTT